This T cell receptor beta chain was obtained from a study of blood T cell repertoires in COVID-19. At the level of the study: The United States, Italy and Spain supplied acute and convalescent COVID-19 samples.

TCRdb's table, derived via immunoSEQ multiplex PCR, lists solely in-frame clones and lacks some. The data contain about 250,000 clones, around four fifths of them singletons. The CDR3 loop spans 16 amino acids. V trimming: 1 base; J trimming: 3 bases; junction bases outside the gene matches: 2. CDR1 SGHDN and CDR2 FVKESK come from the germline V gene. Sequencing was performed on peripheral blood. The receptor comes from a man older than 75 with acute or convalescent COVID-19. J is TRBJ2-2 and V is TRBV14, with 10 bases matching TRBD1. The CDR3 sequence is CASSQAGTGDTGELFF. DNA for the CDR3: TGTGCCAGCAGCCAAGCCGGGACAGGGGACACCGGGGAGCTGTTTTTT.